This TCR beta chain came from a study of cytomegalovirus exposure and HLA in healthy donors. Study-wide points: Productive rates of about 87% or about 30% were seen for most TCR beta V segments in an earlier analysis. Later analysis suggested links between common viral pathogens and several top significant clusters. Cytomegalovirus status was reportedly diagnosed by the classifier with high sensitivity and specificity. In vitro work confirmed that three CMV-associated chains recognize CMV antigens.

Primers: 60 Vbeta forward and 13 Jbeta reverse. Data came from immunoSEQ multiplex PCR; TCRdb stores just in-frame clones and leaves some out. Altogether 120,000 to 150,000 clones are present, roughly two thirds being singletons, with the ten largest covering roughly 1.9%. Trimming stripped 5 bases from V and 3 bases from J, with 13 bases between. The CDR3 is made up of 14 amino acids. Germline V gene data show CDR1 as SGHAT and CDR2 as FQNNGV. With respect to this clone: As yet, its antigen is unknown.

This chain links TRBV11-2 with TRBJ1-2; D is unresolved. Sequenced material: PBMCs. The receptor was isolated from a male donor in good health and CMV-seronegative. Here the CDR3 reads CASSKDTSHYGYTF. DNA for the CDR3: TGTGCCAGCAGCAAAGACACCAGCCACTATGGCTACACCTTC.